Below are 31 T cell receptor beta chains sequenced from a single sample in a study of identical twins. Each CDR3 protein gets one entry after TCRdb re-called the 5' RACE reads with MiXCR. This sample has roughly 690,000 distinct CDR3 sequences; 21% occur once, and the top ten carry 4.3%. This sample was shared with a second study, whose subject was T cells expressing NK-cell markers.

Sequencing used PBMCs. All receptors derive from a woman under 30 in good health.

This clonotype was observed a handful of times. V gene TRBV20-1 combines with J gene TRBJ2-5, with TRBD2 matching 9 bases. The CDR3 contains 16 residues. Germline loops: CDR1 DFQATT, CDR2 SNEGSKA (reference sequence). V lost 0 bases, J lost 5 bases, and 10 bases stayed unmatched. The CDR3 loop is CSAREWGRGGGETQYF. In DNA form, the CDR3 reads TGCAGTGCTAGAGAGTGGGGGCGCGGGGGGGGCGAGACCCAGTACTTC.

In this sample, this clonotype turned up a few times. The rearrangement uses TRBV6-6 and TRBJ2-7; 9 bases line up with TRBD1. CDR1 is MNHNY, CDR2 SVGAGI, per germline (reference sequence). V shed 6 bases and J 6 bases; nucleotides not matched to a gene: 6. The CDR3 runs to 13 residues. CDR3 amino acids: CASSVRTGAEQYF. The CDR3, as DNA: TGTGCCAGCAGCGTCCGGACAGGGGCCGAGCAGTACTTC.

As to this clonotype: Compared with germline, one end of the junction differs, possibly owing to a read error. The rearrangement links TRBV2 to TRBJ2-5; 14 positions match TRBD2. Germline assignment: CDR1 SNHLY and CDR2 FYNNEI. The CDR3 is made up of 18 amino acids. The DNA for the CDR3 is TGTGCCTGCAGTTCCGGGACTAGCGGGAGAGCGCCACTGACTACCCAGTACTTC. As protein: CACSSGTSGRAPLTTQYF.

This clonotype was observed a handful of times. This chain joins TRBV7-9 and TRBJ2-7; D possibly matches TRBD1 or TRBD2 (6 bases each). The CDR3 loop spans 17 amino acids. Trimming removed 1 base from V and 2 bases from J, with 18 bases in between. Germline V gene sequence: CDR1 SEHNR, CDR2 FQNEAQ (reference sequence). The CDR3 sequence: CASSLVVGGRGPYEQYF. The CDR3 DNA reads TGTGCCAGCAGCTTAGTCGTTGGGGGGCGAGGTCCCTACGAGCAGTACTTC.

The chain joins TRBV5-1 to TRBJ2-1; D is ambiguous. Germline assignment: CDR1 SGHRS and CDR2 YFSETQ. This CDR3 has 15 amino acids. Deletions cut 4 bases from V and 4 bases from J, with 15 bases between. This CDR3 reads CASSINGEIYNEQFF. CDR3 coding DNA: TGCGCCAGCAGCATAAACGGTGAAATATACAATGAGCAGTTCTTC.

The table lists this clonotype with a few counts. This sequence joins TRBV30 and TRBJ2-2; D unresolved. Trimming took 1 base from V and 4 from J, leaving 10 bases between them. The CDR3 contains 14 residues. Germline CDR1 and CDR2: GTSNPN and SVGIG (reference sequence). This CDR3 reads CAWSEDYSTGELFF. The CDR3 DNA is TGTGCCTGGAGTGAGGATTACTCCACCGGGGAGCTGTTTTTT.

Only a few counts were recorded for this clonotype. The rearrangement uses TRBV7-8 and TRBJ2-1, with 8 bases that match TRBD1. V trimming: 5 bases; J trimming: 9 bases; junction bases outside the gene matches: 18. Germline V gene data show CDR1 as SGHVS and CDR2 as FQNEAQ. The CDR3 spans 17 residues. CDR3 nucleotides: TGTGCCAGCAGCCTCCGAGCGACAGGGGCCGGATGGGGTGAGCAGTTCTTC. Encoded protein: CASSLRATGAGWGEQFF.

Regarding this clonotype: A much larger clone differs by one base, so this may be a read error. The V gene is TRBV9, the J gene TRBJ2-1; 10 bases fit TRBD2. The CDR3 is 15 residues long. Germline values: CDR1 SGDLS, CDR2 YYNGEE. CDR3: CASSFSGRYYNEQLF. CDR3 bases: TGTGCCAGCAGTTTTAGCGGGAGGTACTACAATGAGCAGCTCTTC.

The chain links TRBV27 to TRBJ2-7; TRBD1 is a possible D gene (6 bases). The germline CDR1 and CDR2 sequences are MNHEY and SMNVEV (reference sequence). V was trimmed by 1 base and J by 12 bases, leaving 22 bases between them. CDR3 length equals 15 residues. CDR3 residues: CASSLLGQLRVSVYF. The CDR3 DNA reads TGTGCCAGCAGTTTATTGGGACAATTACGAGTCAGTGTGTACTTC.

Only a few counts were recorded for this clonotype. V gene TRBV20-1 combines with J gene TRBJ2-3; no firm D call. V was trimmed by 3 bases and J by 6 bases, leaving 7 bases between them. In germline, CDR1 is DFQATT, CDR2 SNEGSKA (reference sequence). This CDR3 is 11 amino acids long. CDR3 residues: CSARSQDTQYF. In DNA form, the CDR3 reads TGCAGTGCTAGGTCCCAGGATACGCAGTATTTT.

The CDR3: CASSSGQIYNEQFF. CDR3 nucleotides: TGTGCCAGCAGCTCGGGACAAATCTACAATGAGCAGTTCTTC. The chain recombines TRBV11-3 with TRBJ2-1, with D possibly being TRBD1 (6 bases). Germline CDR1 and CDR2: SGHNT and YENEEA. V dropped 4 bases and J dropped 3 bases, with 10 bases sitting between them. The CDR3 is 14 residues long.

The chain has TRBV5-5 and TRBJ2-7; D is possibly TRBD1 or TRBD2 (5 bases each). The CDR3 has 15 residues. CDR1 and CDR2 from the germline V gene are SGHKS and YYEKEE (reference sequence). V was pared by 1 base and J by 0 bases, with 11 bases between. Here the CDR3 DNA reads TGTGCCAGCAGCTTGTTGGGGGTTCTCTCCTACGAGCAGTACTTC. This translates into CASSLLGVLSYEQYF.

The chain uses TRBV6-7 and TRBJ2-3; 7 bases fit TRBD2. TRBV6-7 is an open reading frame, and its role is uncertain. J lost 2 bases, V lost 0 bases, and 2 bases had no gene match. The CDR3 contains 15 residues. DNA for the CDR3: TGTGCCAGCAGTTACTCGGGACTACTCACAGATACGCAGTATTTT. Translated: CASSYSGLLTDTQYF.

The sample holds a few counts of this clonotype. CDR3 in DNA: TGCAGCGTTGTCAGGGAAAACACCGGGGAGCTGTTTTTT. Amino acids: CSVVRENTGELFF. The rearrangement links TRBV29-1 to TRBJ2-2; D perhaps matches TRBD1 (5 bases). CDR1 is SQVTM and CDR2 is ANQGSEA in the germline V gene. The CDR3 totals 13 residues. Trimming removed 4 bases from V and 2 bases from J, with 8 bases in between.

The chain joins TRBV6-1 to TRBJ2-1, with TRBD2 matching over 9 bases. Germline assignment: CDR1 MNHNS and CDR2 SASEGT. The CDR3 is 15 residues long. V lost 5 bases and J lost 4; bases outside the gene matches: 6. CDR3: CASSRPSGNYNEQFF. The CDR3 coding sequence is TGTGCCAGCAGTCGCCCTAGCGGGAATTACAATGAGCAGTTCTTC.

The rearrangement joins TRBV6-1 to TRBJ2-6, with D possibly being TRBD1 (5 bases). Trimming shortened V by 7 bases and J by 13 bases, and 17 bases separated the two germline ends. Germline V lookup: CDR1 MNHNS, CDR2 SASEGT. There are 13 residues in the CDR3. Here the CDR3 DNA reads TGTGCCAGCAAACCCAGGGTGTCAAGAGTCCTGACTTTC. Translation gives CASKPRVSRVLTF.

This clonotype was detected many times. The rearrangement links TRBV20-1 to TRBJ2-7, with D uncertain. CDR3 length: 14 amino acids. Trimming removed 5 bases at V and 3 bases at J, with 17 bases between. Germline loops: CDR1 DFQATT, CDR2 SNEGSKA (reference sequence). CDR3 in amino acids: CSARLKVTHYEQYF. In DNA form, the CDR3 reads TGCAGTGCTCGACTGAAGGTTACCCACTACGAGCAGTACTTC.

V gene TRBV4-1 combines with J gene TRBJ1-2, with 10 nucleotides matching TRBD1. Trimming at V came to 4 bases and at J to 1 base, leaving 9 bases not matched to a gene. This CDR3 comprises 17 residues. Germline CDR1 and CDR2: MGHRA and YSYEKL. CDR3 sequence: CASSPWDRGNGNYGYTF. The CDR3 coding sequence is TGCGCCAGCAGCCCTTGGGACAGGGGTAACGGTAACTATGGCTACACCTTC.

The rearrangement links TRBV20-1 to TRBJ2-1; D not resolved. Looked up from germline, CDR1 is DFQATT and CDR2 is SNEGSKA (reference sequence). The CDR3 loop spans 14 amino acids. Trimming shortened V by 0 bases and J by 4 bases, and 10 bases separated the two germline ends. In DNA, the CDR3 is TGCAGTGCTAGAGATAGGCTGGGATACAATGAGCAGTTCTTC. Encoded protein: CSARDRLGYNEQFF.

This clonotype turned up a few times. This chain uses TRBV20-1 with TRBJ2-1; D gene unclear. Looked up from germline, CDR1 is DFQATT and CDR2 is SNEGSKA (reference sequence). The CDR3 has 12 residues. V was trimmed by 2 bases and J by 8 bases, leaving 10 bases between them. The CDR3 here is CSARLVYDEQFF. The CDR3 DNA is TGCAGTGCTAGACTGGTTTACGATGAGCAGTTCTTC.

The V and J genes are TRBV12-3 or TRBV12-4 and TRBJ2-1; possibly TRBD2 for D (6 bases). With 4 bases removed from V and 6 bases from J, the gap between germline ends came to 13 bases. The CDR3 loop spans 14 amino acids. CDR3 protein: CASSSSLATNEQFF. The CDR3 region has the DNA TGTGCCAGCAGTTCTAGTCTAGCGACCAATGAGCAGTTCTTC.

The table lists this clonotype with a few counts. The V gene is TRBV7-2, the J gene TRBJ2-3; possibly TRBD2 for D (5 bases). This CDR3 spans 14 amino acids. From germline, CDR1 is SGHTA and CDR2 FQGNSA. Trimming left V 3 bases short and J 6 bases short, with 13 bases between. Here the CDR3 reads CASSFASREDTQYF. CDR3 nucleotides: TGTGCCAGCAGCTTCGCCTCAAGGGAGGATACGCAGTATTTT. The full variable domain, rest sourced from reference TRBV7-2 and TRBJ2-3, is GAGVSQSPSNKVTEKGKDVELRCDPISGHTALYWYRQSLGQGLEFLIYFQGNSAPDKSGLPSDRFSAERTGGSVSTLTIQRTQQEDSAVYLCASSFASREDTQYFGPGTRLTVL.

The rearrangement uses TRBV11-2 and TRBJ2-1; 10 bases map to TRBD2. CDR3 length: 19 residues. The trim removed 0 bases at V and 5 bases at J, leaving 13 bases unmatched. Germline CDR1 SGHAT, CDR2 FQNNGV. In DNA, the CDR3 is TGTGCCAGCAGCTTAGATCTCGGGGTAGCGGGGGGCCGAAACAATGAGCAGTTCTTC. Residues: CASSLDLGVAGGRNNEQFF.

V usage is TRBV5-6 and J usage is TRBJ2-2, with D unclear. Germline values: CDR1 SGHDT, CDR2 YYEEEE. V gave up 0 bases and J gave up 5 bases, with 11 bases separating them. The CDR3 has 15 residues. The CDR3 sequence: CASSLVGEWTGELFF. As DNA, the CDR3 is TGTGCCAGCAGCTTGGTTGGGGAATGGACCGGGGAGCTGTTTTTT.

Only a few counts were recorded for this clonotype. The J gene is TRBJ2-7, the V gene TRBV12-3 or TRBV12-4, with TRBD1 matching over 8 bases. Germline trimming cut 5 bases from V and 3 bases from J; bases unmatched to any gene: 9. The CDR3 runs to 15 residues. The CDR3 DNA sequence: TGTGCCAGCAGTCCCGGGACAGGCGCTGGCTACGAGCAGTACTTC. Translation: CASSPGTGAGYEQYF.

This clonotype was recorded many times. The gene calls are TRBV6-5 and TRBJ2-1; 9 nucleotides align to TRBD2. The CDR3 sequence is 15 residues long. The germline V gene has CDR1 MNHEY and CDR2 SVGAGI. V was clipped by 3 bases and J by 9 bases; unmatched bases: 9. The CDR3 DNA reads as TGTGCCAGCAGTTATAAAGCGGGGGGAAGGGGTGAGCAGTTCTTC. It specifies CASSYKAGGRGEQFF.

The CDR3 sequence is CSAIRDRGFPETQYF. The DNA for the CDR3 is TGCAGTGCTATAAGGGACAGGGGGTTCCCAGAGACCCAGTACTTC. The chain carries TRBV20-1 and TRBJ2-5; 11 bases map to TRBD1. J was trimmed by 4 bases and V by 4 bases; bases with no gene match: 8. Looked up from germline, CDR1 is DFQATT and CDR2 is SNEGSKA (reference sequence). The CDR3 runs to 15 residues.

The J gene is TRBJ2-1, the V gene TRBV7-3; TRBD1 is a possible D gene (6 bases). Germline V CDR1 and CDR2: SGHTA, FQGTGA. The germline V and J ends were trimmed by 5 bases and 3 bases, with 14 bases remaining between them. This CDR3 is 15 amino acids long. Here the CDR3 DNA reads TGTGCCAGCAGCGTCACAGGGTATAACTACAATGAGCAGTTCTTC. Translated: CASSVTGYNYNEQFF.

At least ten counts were recorded for this clonotype. The chain has TRBV10-3 and TRBJ2-3, with 7 bases fitting TRBD2. The trim removed 4 bases at V and 2 bases at J, leaving 12 bases unmatched. CDR3 length: 17 amino acids. CDR1 is ENHRY and CDR2 is SYGVKD in the germline V gene. The CDR3 protein is CAISAGGKRGPTDTQYF. The DNA for the CDR3 is TGTGCCATCAGTGCCGGGGGGAAGCGGGGCCCCACAGATACGCAGTATTTT.

The chain carries TRBV19 and TRBJ2-1; 7 bases fit TRBD1. CDR1 is LNHDA, CDR2 SQIVND, per germline (reference sequence). The trim removed 6 bases at V and 6 bases at J, leaving 2 bases unmatched. The CDR3 contains 12 residues. The CDR3 DNA sequence: TGTGCCAGTAGGACAGGGCTCAATGAGCAGTTCTTC. Protein product: CASRTGLNEQFF. The full variable domain, rest sourced from reference TRBV19 and TRBJ2-1, is DGGITQSPKYLFRKEGQNVTLSCEQNLNHDAMYWYRQDPGQGLRLIYYSQIVNDFQKGDIAEGYSVSREKKESFPLTVTSAQKNPTAFYLCASRTGLNEQFFGPGTRLTVL.

This chain joins TRBV12-5 and TRBJ2-2; the D gene is possibly TRBD1 (6 bases). Deletions cut 3 bases from V and 5 bases from J, with 13 bases between. This CDR3 has 15 residues. Germline V gene lookup returns CDR1 LGHNT and CDR2 FRNRAP. In DNA, the CDR3 is TGTGCTAGTGGTTTCTACAGGGTGGGGACCGGGGAGCTGTTTTTT. It specifies CASGFYRVGTGELFF.